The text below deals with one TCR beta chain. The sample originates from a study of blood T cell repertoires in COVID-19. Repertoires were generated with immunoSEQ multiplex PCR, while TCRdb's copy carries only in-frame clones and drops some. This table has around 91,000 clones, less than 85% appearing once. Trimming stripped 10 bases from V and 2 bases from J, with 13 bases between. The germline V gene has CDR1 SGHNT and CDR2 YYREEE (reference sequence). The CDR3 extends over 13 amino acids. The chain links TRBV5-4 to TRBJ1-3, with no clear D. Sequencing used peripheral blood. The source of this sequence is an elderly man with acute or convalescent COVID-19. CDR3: CALGRGAGNTIYF. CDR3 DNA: TGTGCCCTAGGGCGGGGTGCTGGAAACACCATATATTTT.